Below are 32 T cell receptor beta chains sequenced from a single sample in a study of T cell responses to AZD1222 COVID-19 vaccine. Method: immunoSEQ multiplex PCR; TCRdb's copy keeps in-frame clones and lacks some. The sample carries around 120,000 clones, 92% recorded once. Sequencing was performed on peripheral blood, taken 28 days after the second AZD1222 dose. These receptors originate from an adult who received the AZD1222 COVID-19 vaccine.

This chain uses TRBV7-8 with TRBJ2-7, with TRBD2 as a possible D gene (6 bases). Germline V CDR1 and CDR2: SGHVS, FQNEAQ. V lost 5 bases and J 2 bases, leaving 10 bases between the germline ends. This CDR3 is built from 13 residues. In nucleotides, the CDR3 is TGTGCCAGCAGCCGGGGACTGGCCTACGAGCAGTACTTC. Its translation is CASSRGLAYEQYF.

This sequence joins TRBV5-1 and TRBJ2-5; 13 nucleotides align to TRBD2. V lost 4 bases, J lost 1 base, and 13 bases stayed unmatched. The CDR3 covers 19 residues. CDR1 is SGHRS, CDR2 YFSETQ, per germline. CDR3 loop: CASSPSRQGLAGTQETQYF. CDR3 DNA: TGCGCCAGCAGCCCGTCTAGGCAGGGACTAGCGGGAACCCAAGAGACCCAGTACTTC. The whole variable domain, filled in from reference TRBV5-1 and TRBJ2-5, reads KAGVTQTPRYLIKTRGQQVTLSCSPISGHRSVSWYQQTPGQGLQFLFEYFSETQRNKGNFPGRFSGRQFSNSRSEMNVSTLELGDSALYLCASSPSRQGLAGTQETQYFGPGTRLLVL.

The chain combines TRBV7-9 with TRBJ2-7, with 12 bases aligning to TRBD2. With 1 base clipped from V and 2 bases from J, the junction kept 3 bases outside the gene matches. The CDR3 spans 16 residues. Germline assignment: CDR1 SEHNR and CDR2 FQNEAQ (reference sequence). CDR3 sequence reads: CASSLDRTSGTYEQYF. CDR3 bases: TGTGCCAGCAGCTTAGATCGGACTAGCGGGACCTACGAGCAGTACTTC.

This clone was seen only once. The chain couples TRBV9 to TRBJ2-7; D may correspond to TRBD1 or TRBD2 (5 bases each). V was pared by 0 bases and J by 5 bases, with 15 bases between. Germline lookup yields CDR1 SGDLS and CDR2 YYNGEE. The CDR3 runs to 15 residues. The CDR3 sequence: CASSVGLWGSDEQYF. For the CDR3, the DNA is TGTGCCAGCAGCGTAGGACTATGGGGGTCAGACGAGCAGTACTTC.

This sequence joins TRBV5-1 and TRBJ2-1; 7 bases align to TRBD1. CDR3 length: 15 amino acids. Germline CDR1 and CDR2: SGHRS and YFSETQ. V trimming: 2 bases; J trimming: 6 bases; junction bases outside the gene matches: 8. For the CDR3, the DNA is TGCGCCAGCAGCTTCACAGGGGACGGTCGCAATGAGCAGTTCTTC. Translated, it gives CASSFTGDGRNEQFF.

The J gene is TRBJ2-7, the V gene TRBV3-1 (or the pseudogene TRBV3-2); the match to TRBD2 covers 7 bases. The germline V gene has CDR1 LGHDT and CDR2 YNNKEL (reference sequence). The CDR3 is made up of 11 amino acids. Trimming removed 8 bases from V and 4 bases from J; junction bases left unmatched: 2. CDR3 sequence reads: CASGLGYEQYF. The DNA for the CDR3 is TGTGCCAGCGGACTAGGGTACGAGCAGTACTTC.

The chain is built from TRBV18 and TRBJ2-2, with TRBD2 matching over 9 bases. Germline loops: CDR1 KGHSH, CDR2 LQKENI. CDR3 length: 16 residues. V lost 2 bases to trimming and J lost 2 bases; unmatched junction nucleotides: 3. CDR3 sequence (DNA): TGTGCCAGCTCACCAACAGCGGGAGGTAACACCGGGGAGCTGTTTTTT. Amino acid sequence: CASSPTAGGNTGELFF.

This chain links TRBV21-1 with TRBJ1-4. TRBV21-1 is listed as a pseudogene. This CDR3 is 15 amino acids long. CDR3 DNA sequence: TGTGCCAGCAGCAATAGGGTTAGGACTAATGAAAAACTGTTTTTT. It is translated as CASSNRVRTNEKLFF.

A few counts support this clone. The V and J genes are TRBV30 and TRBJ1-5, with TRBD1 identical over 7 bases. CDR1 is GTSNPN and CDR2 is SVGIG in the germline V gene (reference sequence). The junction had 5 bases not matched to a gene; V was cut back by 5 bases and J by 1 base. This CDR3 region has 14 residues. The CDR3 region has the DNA TGTGCCTGGGCAGGGGGTTGGAGCAATCAGCCCCAGCATTTT. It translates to CAWAGGWSNQPQHF.

The CDR3, as DNA: TGTGCCAGTAGTATGGGGACACGAAGTGAAAAACTGTTTTTT. Translating it yields CASSMGTRSEKLFF. This chain joins TRBV19 and TRBJ1-4; a weak D match, TRBD1 (6 bases). V lost 3 bases and J 7 bases, leaving 12 bases between the germline ends. The CDR3 has 14 residues. Germline CDR1 and CDR2: LNHDA and SQIVND (reference sequence). The full variable domain, its missing parts supplied by reference TRBV19 and TRBJ1-4, is DGGITQSPKYLFRKEGQNVTLSCEQNLNHDAMYWYRQDPGQGLRLIYYSQIVNDFQKGDIAEGYSVSREKKESFPLTVTSAQKNPTAFYLCASSMGTRSEKLFFGSGTQLSVL.

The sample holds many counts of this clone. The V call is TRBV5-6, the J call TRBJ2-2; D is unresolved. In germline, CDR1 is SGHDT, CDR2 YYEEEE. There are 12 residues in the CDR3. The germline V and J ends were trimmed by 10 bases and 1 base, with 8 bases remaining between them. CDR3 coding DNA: TGTGCCTCCCGAAGGAACACCGGGGAGCTGTTTTTT. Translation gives CASRRNTGELFF.

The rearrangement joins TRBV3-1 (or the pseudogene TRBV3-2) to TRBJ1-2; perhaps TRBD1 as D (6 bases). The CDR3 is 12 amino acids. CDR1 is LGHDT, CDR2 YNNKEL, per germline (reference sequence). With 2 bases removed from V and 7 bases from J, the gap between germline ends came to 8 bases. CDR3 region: CASSQLGAGYTF. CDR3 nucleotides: TGTGCCAGCAGCCAACTGGGGGCTGGCTACACCTTC.

CDR3: CASSHGQGYNEQFF. DNA for the CDR3: TGTGCCAGCAGTCACGGACAGGGGTACAATGAGCAGTTCTTC. The genes are TRBV28 and TRBJ2-1; 9 bases agree with TRBD1. V shed 5 bases and J 4 bases; nucleotides not matched to a gene: 3. The CDR3 totals 14 residues. Germline CDR1 MDHEN, CDR2 SYDVKM.

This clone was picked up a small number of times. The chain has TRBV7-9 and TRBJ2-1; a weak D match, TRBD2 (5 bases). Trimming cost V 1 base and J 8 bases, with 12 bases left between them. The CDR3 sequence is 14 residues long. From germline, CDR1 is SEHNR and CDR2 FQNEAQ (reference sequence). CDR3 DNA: TGTGCCAGCAGCTTAGGACTAACCGTTGATGAGCAGTTCTTC. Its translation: CASSLGLTVDEQFF.

CDR3 coding DNA: TGCGCCAGCAGCTTCGGACAGGCGGCCGGGTACAATGAGCAGTTCTTC. Its translation is CASSFGQAAGYNEQFF. V gene TRBV5-1 combines with J gene TRBJ2-1; 7 nucleotides match TRBD1. In germline, CDR1 is SGHRS, CDR2 YFSETQ. V shed 2 bases and J 4 bases; nucleotides not matched to a gene: 9. The CDR3 has 16 residues. The whole variable domain, remainder taken from reference TRBV5-1 and TRBJ2-1, is KAGVTQTPRYLIKTRGQQVTLSCSPISGHRSVSWYQQTPGQGLQFLFEYFSETQRNKGNFPGRFSGRQFSNSRSEMNVSTLELGDSALYLCASSFGQAAGYNEQFFGPGTRLTVL.

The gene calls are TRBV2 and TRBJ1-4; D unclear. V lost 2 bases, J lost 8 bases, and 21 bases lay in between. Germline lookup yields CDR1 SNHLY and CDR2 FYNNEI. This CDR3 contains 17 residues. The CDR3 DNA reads TGTGCCAGCAGTGAAATGGCAGGACGTCTAGGGCTGGAAAAACTGTTTTTT. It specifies CASSEMAGRLGLEKLFF.

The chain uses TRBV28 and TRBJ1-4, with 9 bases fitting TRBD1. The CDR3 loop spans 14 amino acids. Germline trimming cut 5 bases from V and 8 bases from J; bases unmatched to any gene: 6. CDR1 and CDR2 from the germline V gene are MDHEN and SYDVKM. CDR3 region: CASSGTGRIEKLFF. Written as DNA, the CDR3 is TGTGCCAGCAGTGGGACAGGGCGGATCGAAAAACTGTTTTTT.

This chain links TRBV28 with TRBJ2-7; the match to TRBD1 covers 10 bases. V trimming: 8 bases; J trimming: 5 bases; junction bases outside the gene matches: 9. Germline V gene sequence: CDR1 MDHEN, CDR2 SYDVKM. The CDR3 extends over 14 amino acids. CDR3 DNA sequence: TGTGCCAGCTCTGGGACAGGGGATCTAAACGAGCAGTACTTC. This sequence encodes CASSGTGDLNEQYF.

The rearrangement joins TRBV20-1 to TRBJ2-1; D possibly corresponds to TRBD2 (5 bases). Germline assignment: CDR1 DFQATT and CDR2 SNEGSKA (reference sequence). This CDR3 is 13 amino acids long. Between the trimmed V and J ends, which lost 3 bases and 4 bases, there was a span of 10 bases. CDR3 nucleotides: TGCAGTGCTAGTGGACTCGATTACAATGAGCAGTTCTTC. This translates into CSASGLDYNEQFF.

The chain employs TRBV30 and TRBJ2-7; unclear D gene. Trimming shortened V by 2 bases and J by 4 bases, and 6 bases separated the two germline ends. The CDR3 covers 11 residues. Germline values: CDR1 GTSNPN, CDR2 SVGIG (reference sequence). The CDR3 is CAWSLGYEQYF. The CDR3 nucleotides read TGTGCCTGGAGTTTGGGGTACGAGCAGTACTTC.

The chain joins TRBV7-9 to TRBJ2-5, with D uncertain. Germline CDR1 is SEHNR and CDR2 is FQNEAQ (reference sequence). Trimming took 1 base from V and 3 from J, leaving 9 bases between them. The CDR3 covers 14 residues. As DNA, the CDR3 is TGTGCCAGCAGCTTAGTCGGGTTAAAAGAGACCCAGTACTTC. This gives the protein CASSLVGLKETQYF.

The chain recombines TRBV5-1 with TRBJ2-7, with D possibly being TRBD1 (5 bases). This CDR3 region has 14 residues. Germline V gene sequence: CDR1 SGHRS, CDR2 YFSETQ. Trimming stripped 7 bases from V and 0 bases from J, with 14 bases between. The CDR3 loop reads CASYDSVLSYEQYF. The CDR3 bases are TGCGCCAGCTATGACAGCGTACTCTCCTACGAGCAGTACTTC.

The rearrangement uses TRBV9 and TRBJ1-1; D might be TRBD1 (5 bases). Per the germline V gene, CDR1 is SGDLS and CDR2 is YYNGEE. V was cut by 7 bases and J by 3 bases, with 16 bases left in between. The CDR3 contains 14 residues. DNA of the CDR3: TGTGCCAGCGGGAGGGGCAGTTGGGACACTGAAGCTTTCTTT. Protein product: CASGRGSWDTEAFF.

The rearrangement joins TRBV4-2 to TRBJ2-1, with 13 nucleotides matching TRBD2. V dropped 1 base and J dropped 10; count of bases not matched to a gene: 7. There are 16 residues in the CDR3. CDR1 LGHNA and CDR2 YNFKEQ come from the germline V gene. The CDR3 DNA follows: TGTGCCAGCAGCCAAGCCACTAGCGGGAGGGAGGGGGAGCAGTTCTTC. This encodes CASSQATSGREGEQFF.

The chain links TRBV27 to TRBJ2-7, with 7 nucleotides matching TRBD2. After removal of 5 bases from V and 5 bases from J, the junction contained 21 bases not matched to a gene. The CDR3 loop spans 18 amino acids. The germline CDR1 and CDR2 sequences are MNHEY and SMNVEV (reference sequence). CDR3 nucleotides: TGTGCCAGCAGTCCCCGATTCGTACGGGACTACCTCCTACACGAGCAGTACTTC. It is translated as CASSPRFVRDYLLHEQYF.

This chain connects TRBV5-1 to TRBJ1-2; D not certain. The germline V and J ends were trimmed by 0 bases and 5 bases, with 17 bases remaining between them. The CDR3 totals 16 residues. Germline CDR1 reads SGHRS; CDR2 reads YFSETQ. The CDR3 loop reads CASSLGPASTSYGYTF. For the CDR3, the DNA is TGCGCCAGCAGCTTGGGGCCGGCCAGTACCTCATATGGCTACACCTTC.

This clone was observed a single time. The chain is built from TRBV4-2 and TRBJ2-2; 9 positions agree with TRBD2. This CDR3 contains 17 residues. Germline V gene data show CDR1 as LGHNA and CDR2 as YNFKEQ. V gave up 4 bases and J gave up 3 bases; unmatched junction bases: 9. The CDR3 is CASSLHHSGSDTGELFF. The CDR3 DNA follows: TGTGCCAGCAGCCTTCACCATAGCGGGAGTGACACCGGGGAGCTGTTTTTT.

The CDR3 sequence is CAWSLQGGVHNEQFF. DNA of the CDR3: TGTGCCTGGAGCCTACAGGGGGGGGTCCACAATGAGCAGTTCTTC. The V and J genes are TRBV30 and TRBJ2-1; TRBD1 might be the D (8 bases). The CDR3 is made up of 15 amino acids. V shed 3 bases and J shed 5 bases, with 17 bases lying between them. From germline, CDR1 is GTSNPN and CDR2 SVGIG (reference sequence).

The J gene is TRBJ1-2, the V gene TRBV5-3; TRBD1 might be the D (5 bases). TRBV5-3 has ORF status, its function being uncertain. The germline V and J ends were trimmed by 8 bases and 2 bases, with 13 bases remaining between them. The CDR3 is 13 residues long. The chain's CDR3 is CASSAGGNYGYTF. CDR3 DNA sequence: TGTGCCAGCTCCGCCGGGGGAAACTATGGCTACACCTTC.

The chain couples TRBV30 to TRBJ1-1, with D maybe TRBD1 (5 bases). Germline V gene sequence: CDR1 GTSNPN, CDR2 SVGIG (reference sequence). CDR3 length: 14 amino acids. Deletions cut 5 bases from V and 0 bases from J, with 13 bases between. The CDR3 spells CAWVGLSMNTEAFF. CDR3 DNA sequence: TGTGCCTGGGTGGGACTCAGCATGAACACTGAAGCTTTCTTT. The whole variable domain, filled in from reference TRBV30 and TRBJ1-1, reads SQTIHQWPATLVQPVGSPLSLECTVEGTSNPNLYWYRQAAGRGLQLLFYSVGIGQISSEVPQNLSASRPQDRQFILSSKKLLLSDSGFYLCAWVGLSMNTEAFFGQGTRLTVV.

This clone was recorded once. This CDR3 is CASRAANQPQHF. The DNA of the CDR3 is TGTGCCAGTAGGGCAGCTAATCAGCCCCAGCATTTT. The rearrangement links TRBV2 to TRBJ1-5; D is unresolved. Germline V gene sequence: CDR1 SNHLY, CDR2 FYNNEI. Trimming removed 9 bases from V and 4 bases from J, with 10 bases in between. The CDR3 is made up of 12 amino acids.

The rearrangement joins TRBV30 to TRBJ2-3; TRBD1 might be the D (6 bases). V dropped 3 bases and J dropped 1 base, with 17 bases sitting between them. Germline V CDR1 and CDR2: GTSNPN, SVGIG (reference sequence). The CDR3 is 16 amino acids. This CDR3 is CAWSARTAPRTDTQYF. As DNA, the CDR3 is TGTGCCTGGAGCGCCAGGACAGCACCTCGCACAGATACGCAGTATTTT. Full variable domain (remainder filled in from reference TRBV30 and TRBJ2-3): SQTIHQWPATLVQPVGSPLSLECTVEGTSNPNLYWYRQAAGRGLQLLFYSVGIGQISSEVPQNLSASRPQDRQFILSSKKLLLSDSGFYLCAWSARTAPRTDTQYFGPGTRLTVL.